At least ten counts were recorded for the clone carrying this T cell receptor (beta chain). The antigen is unknown. The sample originates from a study of T-cell memory formation after mild COVID-19. On the study more broadly: The two donors had largely donor-specific TCR clusters.

Per the germline V gene, CDR1 is DFQATT and CDR2 is SNEGSKA (reference sequence). V lost 1 base and J lost 2, with 4 bases in between. This CDR3 is 12 amino acids long. Study-wide points: A balance of CD4 and CD8 characterized clones contracting day 15 to 85, whereas later expanders leaned CD4+. The appearance of some responding clones in pre-infection memory suggested that cross-reactive memory joined.

A single record per CDR3 protein comes from TCRdb applying MiXCR to the 5' RACE reads. The table has 180,000 or so distinct CDR3 sequences, under 14% seen once; the top ten hold roughly 3.8%. The receptor was isolated from a man aged 18 to 35 who had mild COVID-19 (a few samples of this study predate the infection). Cell type and time point are not known. The sample taken for sequencing was PBMCs or a T cell subset sorted from them (not recorded which). The genes are TRBV20-1 and TRBJ2-3; no clear D. The CDR3 coding sequence is TGCAGTGCTAGAGGCCCCACAGATACGCAGTATTTT. It is translated as CSARGPTDTQYF.